These 20 T cell receptor beta chains originate from one sample sequenced in a study of blood T cell repertoires in COVID-19. Clones were read by immunoSEQ multiplex PCR, and TCRdb kept only the in-frame ones, dropping some. Of about 200,000 clones in the sample, around four fifths were seen once. Sequencing was performed on peripheral blood. The receptors here all came from a woman between 40 and 55 years old with active or convalescent COVID-19.

The V call is TRBV24-1, the J call TRBJ2-5; maybe TRBD1 (6 bases). The CDR3 runs 14 residues. V gave up 5 bases and J gave up 4 bases, with 13 bases separating them. The germline gives CDR1 KGHDR, CDR2 SFDVKD. The CDR3 reads CATSATQGRETQYF. The CDR3 nucleotides read TGTGCCACCAGTGCCACACAGGGAAGAGAGACCCAGTACTTC.

The chain links TRBV2 to TRBJ1-2, with TRBD1 matching over 7 bases. CDR1 is SNHLY, CDR2 FYNNEI, per germline. This CDR3 is 15 amino acids long. V gave up 6 bases and J gave up 3 bases; unmatched junction bases: 10. In DNA form, the CDR3 reads TGTGCCAGCAGCGACGTTAAGGGACAGCACTATGGCTACACCTTC. Its translation is CASSDVKGQHYGYTF.

V is TRBV27 and J is TRBJ2-1; TRBD2 might be the D (6 bases). V lost 1 base, J lost 2 bases, and 9 bases lay in between. Germline CDR1 and CDR2: MNHEY and SMNVEV (reference sequence). CDR3 length: 15 amino acids. Here the CDR3 reads CASSLLDYPYNEQFF. In DNA, the CDR3 is TGTGCCAGCAGTTTATTGGACTACCCCTACAATGAGCAGTTCTTC.

This clone has only one observation. The rearrangement links TRBV7-2 to TRBJ2-1; TRBD1 agrees at 7 bases. Germline CDR1 is SGHTA and CDR2 is FQGNSA. The junction had 15 bases not matched to a gene; V was cut back by 4 bases and J by 6 bases. This CDR3 spans 17 amino acids. CDR3 protein: CASSSTRIQGWGNEQFF. The CDR3 DNA is TGTGCCAGCAGCTCAACCCGCATACAGGGGTGGGGCAATGAGCAGTTCTTC.

This clone showed up just a few times. This sequence joins TRBV10-3 and TRBJ1-1; D is uncertain. From germline, CDR1 is ENHRY and CDR2 SYGVKD. Between the trimmed V and J ends, which lost 10 bases and 0 bases, there was a span of 15 bases. The CDR3 is 14 residues long. In DNA, the CDR3 is TGTGCCAGCAACACCCGGGGTATGAACACTGAAGCTTTCTTT. Amino acid sequence: CASNTRGMNTEAFF.

The chain recombines TRBV30 with TRBJ1-2; 7 bases map to TRBD1. CDR1 GTSNPN and CDR2 SVGIG come from the germline V gene (reference sequence). V lost 0 bases and J lost 8; bases outside the gene matches: 3. This CDR3 region has 12 residues. In DNA, the CDR3 is TGTGCCTGGAGTGTACGACAGGGAGGCTACACCTTC. Its protein is CAWSVRQGGYTF. The full variable domain, its missing parts supplied by reference TRBV30 and TRBJ1-2, is SQTIHQWPATLVQPVGSPLSLECTVEGTSNPNLYWYRQAAGRGLQLLFYSVGIGQISSEVPQNLSASRPQDRQFILSSKKLLLSDSGFYLCAWSVRQGGYTFGSGTRLTVV.

This rearrangement joins TRBV19 to TRBJ2-5; 8 positions match TRBD2. Unmatched junction bases numbered 2, after V lost 7 bases and J lost 1 base. Germline CDR1 reads LNHDA; CDR2 reads SQIVND (reference sequence). The CDR3 is 13 amino acids. CDR3: CASMAGGQETQYF. Written as DNA, the CDR3 is TGTGCCAGTATGGCGGGGGGCCAAGAGACCCAGTACTTC.

This clone was observed a few times. The CDR3 sequence: CASTLLIVEGGYTF. The CDR3 DNA reads as TGTGCCAGCACCCTATTGATTGTCGAGGGCGGCTACACCTTC. The chain combines TRBV7-8 with TRBJ1-2; D remains unclear. Germline CDR1 and CDR2: SGHVS and FQNEAQ. Between the trimmed V and J ends, which lost 7 bases and 8 bases, there was a span of 20 bases. The CDR3 covers 14 residues.

Many counts were recorded for this clone. The chain employs TRBV18 and TRBJ1-5, with 11 bases aligning to TRBD1. The V gene end was trimmed by 4 bases and the J gene end by 6 bases; junction bases not matched to a gene: 11. CDR1 is KGHSH, CDR2 LQKENI, per germline. The CDR3 contains 17 residues. The CDR3 sequence is CASSRLPGQGAGQPQHF. CDR3 nucleotides: TGTGCCAGCTCACGTTTACCCGGACAGGGGGCCGGTCAGCCCCAGCATTTT.

This clone was observed a handful of times. The rearrangement links TRBV2 to TRBJ1-2; TRBD1 is a possible D gene (6 bases). CDR1 is SNHLY, CDR2 FYNNEI, per germline. The CDR3 covers 17 residues. With 1 base removed from V and 0 bases from J, the gap between germline ends came to 15 bases. CDR3 residues: CASSEVDSSEANYGYTF. In DNA form, the CDR3 reads TGTGCCAGCAGTGAAGTGGACAGCTCGGAAGCTAACTATGGCTACACCTTC.

This clone has only a few counts. The chain couples TRBV7-6 to TRBJ2-7; the match to TRBD1 covers 9 bases. The CDR3 has 15 residues. Germline CDR1 SGHVS, CDR2 FNYEAQ. The V and J ends lost 4 bases and 2 bases, in that order; junction bases with no gene match: 6. The CDR3 DNA reads TGTGCCAGCAGCTCAGTGGGACAGGGTACCTACGAGCAGTACTTC. It is translated as CASSSVGQGTYEQYF.

This chain joins TRBV24-1 and TRBJ2-7, with 9 bases that match TRBD1. Unmatched junction bases numbered 4, after V lost 5 bases and J lost 0 bases. The CDR3 consists of 15 residues. Germline assignment: CDR1 KGHDR and CDR2 SFDVKD. CDR3 residues: CATSGKGQGSYEQYF. The CDR3 coding sequence is TGTGCCACCAGTGGAAAGGGACAGGGCTCCTACGAGCAGTACTTC.

This clone was observed a few times. J is TRBJ1-2 and V is TRBV19; D is ambiguous. Trimming cost V 7 bases and J 7 bases, with 13 bases left between them. In germline, CDR1 is LNHDA, CDR2 SQIVND (reference sequence). The CDR3 runs to 12 residues. As DNA, the CDR3 is TGTGCCAGTACCACGCGGGGTTCTGGCTACACCTTC. Its translation is CASTTRGSGYTF.

This sequence joins TRBV10-3 and TRBJ1-3; 9 bases fit TRBD1. V gave up 10 bases and J gave up 1 base; unmatched junction bases: 8. The CDR3 has 15 residues. CDR1 is ENHRY and CDR2 is SYGVKD in the germline V gene. The CDR3 protein is CATNPGQGSGNTIYF. In DNA form, the CDR3 reads TGTGCCACCAACCCGGGACAGGGATCTGGAAACACCATATATTTT.

The chain uses TRBV29-1 and TRBJ2-1; D ambiguous. From germline, CDR1 is SQVTM and CDR2 ANQGSEA. The V end was cut by 4 bases, the J end by 5 bases, with 6 bases between. The CDR3 sequence is 11 residues long. In DNA form, the CDR3 reads TGCAGCGTTGGGGCGAACAATGAGCAGTTCTTC. This codes for CSVGANNEQFF.

CDR3 DNA sequence: TGTGCCAGCAGCACCGACCCACAGGGGAGTTACGAGCAGTACTTC. Amino acid sequence: CASSTDPQGSYEQYF. This chain uses TRBV7-2 with TRBJ2-7; 7 nucleotides match TRBD1. There are 15 residues in the CDR3. Germline assignment: CDR1 SGHTA and CDR2 FQGNSA. Trimming at V came to 5 bases and at J to 4 bases, leaving 11 bases not matched to a gene.

The chain uses TRBV6-5 and TRBJ1-1; 7 nucleotides agree with TRBD1. Germline loops: CDR1 MNHEY, CDR2 SVGAGI. J lost 6 bases, V lost 6 bases, and 10 bases had no gene match. The CDR3 is 14 residues long. The CDR3 DNA reads as TGTGCCAGCAGGATCCCACAGGGGATCGCTGAAGCTTTCTTT. Its translation is CASRIPQGIAEAFF.

The chain carries TRBV15 and TRBJ1-1; no clear D gene. There are 14 residues in the CDR3. The V end lost 0 bases, the J end lost 6 bases, and 11 bases lay between the germline ends. Germline CDR1 and CDR2: LNHNV and YYDKDF (reference sequence). CDR3 in amino acids: CATSRDLAGAEAFF. The CDR3 region has the DNA TGTGCCACCAGCAGAGATCTAGCGGGCGCTGAAGCTTTCTTT.

The rearrangement uses TRBV7-2 and TRBJ1-5; no reliable D call. The CDR3 length is 16 residues. Deletions cut 5 bases from V and 5 bases from J, with 19 bases between. Germline loops: CDR1 SGHTA, CDR2 FQGNSA. CDR3: CASSPRRNDRDQPQHF. The DNA of the CDR3 is TGTGCCAGCAGCCCTAGGCGGAACGACCGGGATCAGCCCCAGCATTTT.

The chain combines TRBV9 with TRBJ1-5, with a tentative D call TRBD1 (6 bases). Between the trimmed V and J ends, which lost 3 bases and 4 bases, there was a span of 11 bases. Per the germline V gene, CDR1 is SGDLS and CDR2 is YYNGEE. The CDR3 totals 14 residues. The CDR3 sequence: CASSDGQWNQPQHF. The CDR3 DNA sequence: TGTGCCAGCAGCGACGGACAGTGGAATCAGCCCCAGCATTTT.